The next 24 T cell receptor beta chains were all read from a single sample in a study of T cell changes during pregnancy in multiple sclerosis. The protocol was immunoSEQ multiplex PCR, while the TCRdb copy is restricted to in-frame clones and leaves out a portion. The sample records about 77,000 clones, 93% being singletons. The starting material was peripheral blood, obtained after pregnancy. The receptor source for this set is a female donor in good health, enrolled as a control in a pregnancy study.

The chain couples TRBV9 to TRBJ2-1; D is possibly TRBD2 (6 bases). The CDR3 contains 15 residues. Germline V gene data show CDR1 as SGDLS and CDR2 as YYNGEE. Between the trimmed V and J ends, which lost 4 bases and 1 base, there was a span of 12 bases. The CDR3 region has the DNA TGTGCCAGCAGCCCGTTGGGGGGTTCCTACAATGAGCAGTTCTTC. Translation: CASSPLGGSYNEQFF.

The chain has TRBV18 and TRBJ2-1, with D perhaps matching TRBD1 (6 bases). Germline lookup yields CDR1 KGHSH and CDR2 LQKENI. Between the trimmed V and J ends, which lost 5 bases and 15 bases, there was a span of 20 bases. This CDR3 region has 13 residues. The DNA for the CDR3 is TGTGCCAGCTCATCCAGCGGTGGACAGAGGCGGTTCTTC. This codes for CASSSSGGQRRFF.

The V call is TRBV7-9, the J call TRBJ2-7; 8 bases match TRBD1. CDR3 length: 14 amino acids. Per the germline V gene, CDR1 is SEHNR and CDR2 is FQNEAQ (reference sequence). Trimming at V came to 2 bases and at J to 2 bases, leaving 2 bases not matched to a gene. The DNA for the CDR3 is TGTGCCAGCAGCTTAACAGGGGGTACCTACGAGCAGTACTTC. The encoded protein is CASSLTGGTYEQYF. The variable domain in full, with the rest retrieved from reference TRBV7-9 and TRBJ2-7, is DTGVSQNPRHKITKRGQNVTFRCDPISEHNRLYWYRQTLGQGPEFLTYFQNEAQLEKSRLLSDRFSAERPKGSFSTLEIQRTEQGDSAMYLCASSLTGGTYEQYFGPGTRLTVT.

The chain uses TRBV6-1 and TRBJ2-3; 8 bases are a match to TRBD1. After removal of 4 bases from V and 6 bases from J, the junction contained 6 bases not matched to a gene. Germline V gives CDR1 MNHNS, CDR2 SASEGT. The CDR3 spans 14 residues. CDR3 bases: TGTGCCAGCAGTGTGGACAGGGTAGCCGATACGCAGTATTTT. It codes for CASSVDRVADTQYF.

The rearrangement joins TRBV11-2 to TRBJ1-4; TRBD1 is a possible D gene (6 bases). Trimming pared 5 bases from V and 4 bases from J, leaving 14 bases between. This CDR3 has 15 residues. Per the germline V gene, CDR1 is SGHAT and CDR2 is FQNNGV. CDR3 coding DNA: TGTGCCAGCAGCCCTGCCAGGGGCCTTAATGAAAAACTGTTTTTT. Protein product: CASSPARGLNEKLFF.

This chain joins TRBV7-2 and TRBJ2-3; D unresolved. Germline CDR1 and CDR2: SGHTA and FQGNSA. The CDR3 totals 15 residues. V lost 1 base and J lost 3, with 11 bases in between. CDR3 region: CASSLVVSLTDTQYF. The CDR3 DNA reads TGTGCCAGCAGCTTAGTGGTTAGTCTGACAGATACGCAGTATTTT.

The chain's CDR3 is CASSPLPPPCEQYF. DNA of the CDR3: TGTGCCAGCTCACCACTCCCCCCCCCTTGCGAGCAGTACTTC. The chain links TRBV18 to TRBJ2-7; the D is unclear. Germline V gene data show CDR1 as KGHSH and CDR2 as LQKENI. The CDR3 is made up of 14 amino acids. Trimming stripped 1 base from V and 6 bases from J, with 13 bases between.

This chain connects TRBV19 to TRBJ2-1; TRBD2 aligns across 15 bases. CDR3 size: 16 residues. Germline V gene sequence: CDR1 LNHDA, CDR2 SQIVND (reference sequence). V trimming: 5 bases; J trimming: 7 bases; junction bases outside the gene matches: 6. The CDR3 here is CASSRFGTSGRNEQFF. The CDR3 DNA is TGTGCCAGTAGTCGATTCGGGACTAGCGGGAGGAATGAGCAGTTCTTC. The full variable domain, rest sourced from reference TRBV19 and TRBJ2-1, is DGGITQSPKYLFRKEGQNVTLSCEQNLNHDAMYWYRQDPGQGLRLIYYSQIVNDFQKGDIAEGYSVSREKKESFPLTVTSAQKNPTAFYLCASSRFGTSGRNEQFFGPGTRLTVL.

J is TRBJ2-5 and V is TRBV30; 9 nucleotides agree with TRBD1. The CDR3 extends over 13 amino acids. Unmatched junction bases numbered 1, after V lost 0 bases and J lost 5 bases. Germline V gene sequence: CDR1 GTSNPN, CDR2 SVGIG (reference sequence). The CDR3 region has the DNA TGTGCCTGGAGTGTTGGGACAGGGGAGACCCAGTACTTC. Amino acid sequence: CAWSVGTGETQYF.

CDR3 bases: TGTGCCAGCAGCTCCTCATTTAGCGGGAGGAGCGCAGATACGCAGTATTTT. It is translated as CASSSSFSGRSADTQYF. The chain uses TRBV11-3 and TRBJ2-3; 10 bases match TRBD2. V trimming: 4 bases; J trimming: 4 bases; junction bases outside the gene matches: 11. Germline V gene lookup returns CDR1 SGHNT and CDR2 YENEEA. There are 17 residues in the CDR3.

The chain is built from TRBV2 and TRBJ2-2, with a tentative D call TRBD2 (6 bases). The length of the CDR3 is 12 residues. Germline V gene lookup returns CDR1 SNHLY and CDR2 FYNNEI. V lost 8 bases, J lost 3 bases, and 7 bases lay in between. CDR3 region: CASGGDTGELFF. CDR3 nucleotide sequence: TGTGCCAGCGGAGGGGACACCGGGGAGCTGTTTTTT.

The chain is built from TRBV6-5 and TRBJ2-5, with 14 nucleotides matching TRBD2. The length of the CDR3 is 16 residues. Germline V gene lookup returns CDR1 MNHEY and CDR2 SVGAGI. V gave up 2 bases and J gave up 5 bases; unmatched junction bases: 4. In DNA form, the CDR3 reads TGTGCCAGCAGTTACATTAGGACTAGCGGGGGGGAGACCCAGTACTTC. Translation: CASSYIRTSGGETQYF.

J is TRBJ1-2 and V is TRBV9, with D unresolved. The V end was cut by 4 bases, the J end by 4 bases, with 11 bases between. CDR1 and CDR2 from the germline V gene are SGDLS and YYNGEE. This CDR3 spans 13 amino acids. The CDR3 sequence: CASSPRESYGYTF. CDR3 sequence (DNA): TGTGCCAGCAGCCCCCGAGAGAGCTATGGCTACACCTTC.

The rearrangement joins TRBV2 to TRBJ2-5, with a possible D match to TRBD2 (6 bases). V lost 8 bases, J lost 5 bases, and 18 bases lay in between. This CDR3 comprises 14 residues. Germline-derived CDR1 and CDR2 are SNHLY and FYNNEI. CDR3 sequence (DNA): TGTGCCAGCCGCCATCGGGGAGGACTGGAGACCCAGTACTTC. The encoded protein is CASRHRGGLETQYF.

The V call is TRBV27, the J call TRBJ2-5, with 8 bases matching TRBD2. Germline V gene sequence: CDR1 MNHEY, CDR2 SMNVEV (reference sequence). The J segment lost 2 bases and the V segment lost 6 bases, leaving 8 bases of the junction unmatched. This CDR3 is built from 15 residues. The CDR3 protein is CASRTSVGAQETQYF. CDR3 in DNA: TGTGCCAGCAGGACTAGCGTGGGAGCTCAAGAGACCCAGTACTTC.

The chain employs TRBV7-9 and TRBJ2-2, with a weak D call TRBD1 (6 bases). This CDR3 is built from 11 residues. With 10 bases removed from V and 5 bases from J, the gap between germline ends came to 8 bases. From germline, CDR1 is SEHNR and CDR2 FQNEAQ (reference sequence). CDR3 in amino acids: CAKQGTGELFF. CDR3 DNA sequence: TGTGCCAAACAGGGTACCGGGGAGCTGTTTTTT.

Regarding this clone: This could be a read error, since a much larger clone is one nucleotide away. The same CDR3 can be traced to other DNA sequences in this sample. This sequence joins TRBV7-8 and TRBJ2-6; D possibly corresponds to TRBD1 (7 bases). Deletions cut 6 bases from V and 4 bases from J, with 16 bases between. This CDR3 spans 16 amino acids. CDR1 SGHVS and CDR2 FQNEAQ come from the germline V gene. CDR3 sequence (DNA): TGTGCCAGCAGTAGAACAGGGGCGGGAGGGGCCAACGTCCTGACTTTC. It encodes CASSRTGAGGANVLTF. Filled out from reference TRBV7-8 and TRBJ2-6, the complete variable domain reads GAGVSQSPRYKVAKRGQDVALRCDPISGHVSLFWYQQALGQGPEFLTYFQNEAQLDKSGLPSDRFFAERPEGSVSTLKIQRTQQEDSAVYLCASSRTGAGGANVLTFGAGSRLTVL.

V is TRBV19 and J is TRBJ2-5, with D perhaps TRBD2 (5 bases). CDR1 LNHDA and CDR2 SQIVND come from the germline V gene (reference sequence). The CDR3 spans 13 residues. The V end was cut by 6 bases, the J end by 1 base, with 9 bases between. The CDR3 region is CASSPRVQETQYF. Written as DNA, the CDR3 is TGTGCCAGTAGCCCGCGGGTCCAAGAGACCCAGTACTTC.

The V gene is TRBV6-5, the J gene TRBJ2-7; 8 bases are shared with TRBD1. J lost 5 bases, V lost 2 bases, and 8 bases had no gene match. This CDR3 is built from 15 residues. Germline V lookup: CDR1 MNHEY, CDR2 SVGAGI. This CDR3 is CASSYRAGGLDEQYF. In DNA, the CDR3 is TGTGCCAGCAGTTACAGGGCAGGGGGCCTTGACGAGCAGTACTTC.

The CDR3, as DNA: TGTGCCAGCAGCCAAGATGGACTAGCGGGAGCAGATACGCAGTATTTT. Its translation is CASSQDGLAGADTQYF. This chain connects TRBV4-2 to TRBJ2-3; 13 positions agree with TRBD2. Germline trimming cut 0 bases from V and 4 bases from J; bases unmatched to any gene: 1. Germline V gene sequence: CDR1 LGHNA, CDR2 YNFKEQ. This CDR3 contains 16 residues.

The V call is TRBV7-8, the J call TRBJ2-1, with 10 nucleotides matching TRBD1. V lost 5 bases to trimming and J lost 9 bases; unmatched junction nucleotides: 7. The germline gives CDR1 SGHVS, CDR2 FQNEAQ. CDR3 length: 14 amino acids. CDR3 DNA: TGTGCCAGCAGCCGAACCGGGGACAGGGGTGAGCAGTTCTTC. This codes for CASSRTGDRGEQFF.

This clone was seen once. The V and J genes are TRBV23-1 and TRBJ1-2; the D gene is possibly TRBD1 (6 bases). TRBV23-1 counts as an open reading frame of uncertain function. CDR3 length: 13 residues. The germline V and J ends were trimmed by 6 bases and 7 bases, with 15 bases remaining between them. CDR3 nucleotide sequence: TGCGCCAGCAGCAACAGGGTCAGGATTGGCTACACCTTC. Residues: CASSNRVRIGYTF.

The V and J genes are TRBV15 and TRBJ1-2; tentative D call: TRBD1 (5 bases). This CDR3 comprises 15 residues. The ends were cut back, 1 base at V and 3 bases at J, with 12 bases in the middle. The germline CDR1 and CDR2 sequences are LNHNV and YYDKDF (reference sequence). CDR3 DNA: TGTGCCACCAGCAGAGGTACACAGGAGTACTATGGCTACACCTTC. Translated: CATSRGTQEYYGYTF. Complete variable domain (other parts from reference TRBV15 and TRBJ1-2): DAMVIQNPRYQVTQFGKPVTLSCSQTLNHNVMYWYQQKSSQAPKLLFHYYDKDFNNEADTPDNFQSRRPNTSFCFLDIRSPGLGDTAMYLCATSRGTQEYYGYTFGSGTRLTVV.

DNA of the CDR3: TGTGCCAGCAGCTTAGGCGGGGGGGCAGGGCCCAATGAAAAACTGTTTTTT. Its protein is CASSLGGGAGPNEKLFF. The V call is TRBV11-2, the J call TRBJ1-4; D is possibly TRBD1 (6 bases). Germline V lookup: CDR1 SGHAT, CDR2 FQNNGV. Trimming shortened V by 1 base and J by 5 bases, and 17 bases separated the two germline ends. The CDR3 totals 17 residues.